Listed below are T cell receptor beta chains from one sample, sequenced in a study of human T cells and chemical hapten exposure. MiXCR, applied by TCRdb to the RACE reads, yields one record per CDR3 protein. The table has more than 250,000 distinct CDR3 sequences, just under 8% seen once. The specimen was whole blood, collected in connection with sensitization to the hapten diphenylcyclopropenone (DPC). These receptors were collected from a man aged 18 to 30 with alopecia areata. Some clones in this sample may be carry-over from other donors' samples. CDR3s include the opening cysteine and the closing phenylalanine or tryptophan. A D gene is named only where the DNA matches it firmly. Clone sizes are given selectively: once, few, many, or a class where the clone is expanded.

V gene: TRBV20-1; D gene: .; clone size: .; J gene: TRBJ1-1; CDR3 DNA: TGCAGTGCTAGAGACCCGGGGTTATTCACTGAAGCTTTCTTT; CDR3 protein: CSARDPGLFTEAFF
V gene: TRBV6-5; D gene: TRBD1; clone size: many; J gene: TRBJ1-1; CDR3 DNA: TGTGCCAGCAGTCCCGGGACAGGAACGATGAACACTGAAGCTTTCTTT; CDR3 protein: CASSPGTGTMNTEAFF
V gene: TRBV7-8; D gene: .; clone size: few; J gene: TRBJ2-5; CDR3 DNA: TGTGCCAGCAGCCAAAACCTCCGACAGCAGAAAGAGACCCAGTACTTC; CDR3 protein: CASSQNLRQQKETQYF
V gene: TRBV7-3; D gene: .; clone size: .; J gene: TRBJ1-4; CDR3 DNA: TGTGCCAGCAGCTTAGAACCGCCCTTTCGAGCTGAAAAACTGTTTTTT; CDR3 protein: CASSLEPPFRAEKLFF
V gene: TRBV2; D gene: .; clone size: .; J gene: TRBJ2-1; CDR3 DNA: TGTGCCAGCAGTGATGTGCCCCTACGACAGTTCTTC; CDR3 protein: CASSDVPLRQFF
V gene: TRBV28; D gene: TRBD1; clone size: .; J gene: TRBJ2-7; CDR3 DNA: TGTGCCAGCAGTTTATTGGACAGGGAGTTCTACGAGCAGTACTTC; CDR3 protein: CASSLLDREFYEQYF
V gene: TRBV4-2; D gene: .; clone size: .; J gene: TRBJ2-3; CDR3 DNA: TGTGCCAGCAGCCAAGACCTGACTAGCACAGATACGCAGTATTTT; CDR3 protein: CASSQDLTSTDTQYF
V gene: TRBV4-3; D gene: TRBD1; clone size: .; J gene: TRBJ2-7; CDR3 DNA: TGCGCCAGCAGCCAAGACCAGGGGGCAGACGAGCAGTACTTC; CDR3 protein: CASSQDQGADEQYF
V gene: TRBV4-1; D gene: .; clone size: .; J gene: TRBJ1-5; CDR3 DNA: TGCGCCAGCAGCCAAGATGGCGGGGGTCTTCAGCCCCAGCATTTT; CDR3 protein: CASSQDGGGLQPQHF
V gene: TRBV4-3; D gene: .; clone size: many; J gene: TRBJ1-1; CDR3 DNA: TGCGCCAGCAGCCCGCTCCCAGGATCGAACACTGAAGCTTTCTTT; CDR3 protein: CASSPLPGSNTEAFF
V gene: TRBV7-9; D gene: .; clone size: .; J gene: TRBJ2-5; CDR3 DNA: TGTGCCAGCAGCTTACTTACACGGGACTGGAAAAAGACCCAGTACTTC; CDR3 protein: CASSLLTRDWKKTQYF
V gene: TRBV6-2/TRBV6-3; D gene: TRBD1; clone size: .; J gene: TRBJ2-7; CDR3 DNA: TGTGCCAGCAGTACGTGGCCGGGACAGGGCTACGAGCAGTACTTC; CDR3 protein: CASSTWPGQGYEQYF
V gene: TRBV4-3; D gene: TRBD1; clone size: many; J gene: TRBJ1-3; CDR3 DNA: TGCGCCAGCAGCCAGTTGGACAGGAAAAACACCATATATTTT; CDR3 protein: CASSQLDRKNTIYF
V gene: TRBV9; D gene: .; clone size: many; J gene: TRBJ2-7; CDR3 DNA: TGTGCCAGCAGCGCCCGGACATGGGGCGAGCAGTACTTC; CDR3 protein: CASSARTWGEQYF
V gene: TRBV7-9; D gene: .; clone size: few; J gene: TRBJ1-4; CDR3 DNA: TGTGCCAGCAGCTGGGTCCTTGCTAATGAAAAACTGTTTTTT; CDR3 protein: CASSWVLANEKLFF
V gene: TRBV3-1; D gene: TRBD1; clone size: few; J gene: TRBJ1-1; CDR3 DNA: TGTGCCAGCAGCCAAGATCGTGACAGGGTACATATGAACACTGAAGCTTTCTTT; CDR3 protein: CASSQDRDRVHMNTEAFF
V gene: TRBV7-2; D gene: TRBD1; clone size: .; J gene: TRBJ1-5; CDR3 DNA: TGTGCCAGCAGCTCGGTCTGGACAGGGGGCGCCGGGCAGCCCCAGCATTTT; CDR3 protein: CASSSVWTGGAGQPQHF
V gene: TRBV20-1; D gene: TRBD2; clone size: .; J gene: TRBJ2-4; CDR3 DNA: TGCAGTGCTCGCCAGCCCCTTACCGGGGGGGTGAACATTCAGTACTTC; CDR3 protein: CSARQPLTGGVNIQYF
V gene: TRBV7-2; D gene: .; clone size: few; J gene: TRBJ2-1; CDR3 DNA: TGTGCCAGCAGCTTAGAGGAGTCCTCCTACAATGAGCAGTTCTTC; CDR3 protein: CASSLEESSYNEQFF
V gene: TRBV29-1; D gene: TRBD2; clone size: few; J gene: TRBJ2-7; CDR3 DNA: TGCAGCGTTGAAGACCGGACTAGCGGGGGACACTCCTACGAGCAGTACTTC; CDR3 protein: CSVEDRTSGGHSYEQYF
V gene: TRBV27; D gene: TRBD1; clone size: many; J gene: TRBJ2-2; CDR3 DNA: TGTGCCAGCAGTTCAGCAGGGGGCTCGAACACCGGGGAGCTGTTTTTT; CDR3 protein: CASSSAGGSNTGELFF
V gene: TRBV6-2/TRBV6-3; D gene: TRBD2; clone size: many; J gene: TRBJ2-1; CDR3 DNA: TGTGCCATCACTAGCGGGGGGCGAGAGCAGTTCTTC; CDR3 protein: CAITSGGREQFF
V gene: TRBV2; D gene: TRBD1; clone size: few; J gene: TRBJ1-2; CDR3 DNA: TGTGCCAGCAGTGAACCGGGACAGGGGAATGGCTACACCTTC; CDR3 protein: CASSEPGQGNGYTF
V gene: TRBV28; D gene: TRBD1; clone size: few; J gene: TRBJ1-4; CDR3 DNA: TGTGCCTCCCGGGCAGGGGGAACTAATGAAAAACTGTTTTTT; CDR3 protein: CASRAGGTNEKLFF
V gene: TRBV7-9; D gene: .; clone size: many; J gene: TRBJ1-5; CDR3 DNA: TGTGCCAGCAGCCCCGGGACATCTGCGGAGCCCCAGCATTTT; CDR3 protein: CASSPGTSAEPQHF
V gene: TRBV5-6; D gene: .; clone size: .; J gene: TRBJ1-1; CDR3 DNA: TGTGCCAGCAGCTTGGTGGAGGGAGCCGAAGCTTTCTTT; CDR3 protein: CASSLVEGAEAFF
V gene: TRBV7-2; D gene: .; clone size: many; J gene: TRBJ1-2; CDR3 DNA: TGTGCCAGCAGCATACTGTCACGAATCGTTAGCTTC; CDR3 protein: CASSILSRIVSF
V gene: TRBV29-1; D gene: TRBD1; clone size: many; J gene: TRBJ1-2; CDR3 DNA: TGCAGCGTCGCGGGACAGGGTTCCGACTATGGCTACACCTTC; CDR3 protein: CSVAGQGSDYGYTF
V gene: TRBV2; D gene: TRBD1; clone size: .; J gene: TRBJ1-2; CDR3 DNA: TGTGCCAGCAGTGTAGAGGGACAGGGGGCGCGAGGCTACACCTTC; CDR3 protein: CASSVEGQGARGYTF
V gene: TRBV7-8; D gene: .; clone size: .; J gene: TRBJ1-1; CDR3 DNA: TGTGCCAGCAGCCCAACCCCAATGAACACTGAAGCTTTCTTT; CDR3 protein: CASSPTPMNTEAFF
V gene: TRBV10-3; D gene: .; clone size: few; J gene: TRBJ2-1; CDR3 DNA: TGTGCCATCAGCTTCGGTGACAATGAGCAGTTCTTC; CDR3 protein: CAISFGDNEQFF
V gene: TRBV27; D gene: TRBD2; clone size: few; J gene: TRBJ2-3; CDR3 DNA: TGTGCCAGCAGTTTATCGCGGGGGGTGACCTCTAGCACAGATACGCAGTATTTT; CDR3 protein: CASSLSRGVTSSTDTQYF
V gene: TRBV25-1; D gene: .; clone size: .; J gene: TRBJ2-5; CDR3 DNA: TGTGCCAGCAGTGAGGTAGGGGTAGGGGAGACCCAGTACTTC; CDR3 protein: CASSEVGVGETQYF
V gene: TRBV18; D gene: .; clone size: many; J gene: TRBJ1-1; CDR3 DNA: TGTGCCAGCTCACAGGGAGGGGGAGACACTGAAGCTTTCTTT; CDR3 protein: CASSQGGGDTEAFF
V gene: TRBV2; D gene: .; clone size: .; J gene: TRBJ2-3; CDR3 DNA: TGTGCCAGCACCGGGGAGGCCACCACAGATACGCAGTATTTT; CDR3 protein: CASTGEATTDTQYF
V gene: TRBV7-3; D gene: TRBD1; clone size: few; J gene: TRBJ1-1; CDR3 DNA: TGTGCCAGCAGCATCCAGGGGGCCGGCACTGAAGCTTTCTTT; CDR3 protein: CASSIQGAGTEAFF
V gene: TRBV7-9; D gene: .; clone size: .; J gene: TRBJ1-1; CDR3 DNA: TGTGCCAGCAGCCCCACTTTACCCATTGAAGCTTTCTTT; CDR3 protein: CASSPTLPIEAFF
V gene: TRBV3-1; D gene: .; clone size: few; J gene: TRBJ1-3; CDR3 DNA: TGTGCCAGCAGCCAAGATCTTCTGGGTACTGGAAACACCATATATTTT; CDR3 protein: CASSQDLLGTGNTIYF
V gene: TRBV20-1; D gene: TRBD1; clone size: few; J gene: TRBJ1-5; CDR3 DNA: TGCAGTGCTCCCGACAGGGGAATCAATCAGCCCCAGCATTTT; CDR3 protein: CSAPDRGINQPQHF
V gene: TRBV7-9; D gene: .; clone size: .; J gene: TRBJ2-7; CDR3 DNA: TGTGCCAGCAGCCCACGGACCGGGAACAGACGGGGCGAGCAGTACTTC; CDR3 protein: CASSPRTGNRRGEQYF
V gene: TRBV20-1; D gene: .; clone size: .; J gene: TRBJ2-1; CDR3 DNA: TGCAGTGCTGGGGAGGACAGTTACAATGAGCAGTTCTTC; CDR3 protein: CSAGEDSYNEQFF
V gene: TRBV15; D gene: .; clone size: .; J gene: TRBJ2-1; CDR3 DNA: TGTGCCACCAGCAGGTTGTCTTACAATGAGCAGTTCTTC; CDR3 protein: CATSRLSYNEQFF
V gene: TRBV7-9; D gene: .; clone size: few; J gene: TRBJ1-5; CDR3 DNA: TGTGCCAGCAGCAACTCAGGGGTCTATAGCAATCAGCCCCAGCATTTT; CDR3 protein: CASSNSGVYSNQPQHF
V gene: TRBV10-3; D gene: .; clone size: few; J gene: TRBJ2-3; CDR3 DNA: TGTGCCATCAGCGAACCGGGATTGAACACAGATACGCAGTATTTT; CDR3 protein: CAISEPGLNTDTQYF
V gene: TRBV3-1; D gene: TRBD1; clone size: .; J gene: TRBJ1-2; CDR3 DNA: TGTGCCAGCAGCCTTTTGGGACAGCTTCATGGCTACACCTTC; CDR3 protein: CASSLLGQLHGYTF
V gene: TRBV21-1; D gene: .; clone size: many; J gene: TRBJ2-3; CDR3 DNA: TGTGCCAGCAGCAAAGTGAGGGATAATAATATTACGCAGTATTTT; CDR3 protein: CASSKVRDNNITQYF
V gene: TRBV10-2; D gene: TRBD1; clone size: few; J gene: TRBJ1-5; CDR3 DNA: TGCGCCAGCAGTGAGTCCGGACAGGAACCGGATCAGCCCCAGCATTTT; CDR3 protein: CASSESGQEPDQPQHF
V gene: TRBV9; D gene: TRBD2; clone size: few; J gene: TRBJ2-5; CDR3 DNA: TGTGCCAGCAGCGTAGATCTAGCGGGGGGCTCCAACCGTGAGACCCAGTACTTC; CDR3 protein: CASSVDLAGGSNRETQYF
V gene: TRBV2; D gene: .; clone size: .; J gene: TRBJ1-2; CDR3 DNA: TGTGCCAGCATTTTCGAGGGTAGAGCAAACGGCTACACCTTC; CDR3 protein: CASIFEGRANGYTF